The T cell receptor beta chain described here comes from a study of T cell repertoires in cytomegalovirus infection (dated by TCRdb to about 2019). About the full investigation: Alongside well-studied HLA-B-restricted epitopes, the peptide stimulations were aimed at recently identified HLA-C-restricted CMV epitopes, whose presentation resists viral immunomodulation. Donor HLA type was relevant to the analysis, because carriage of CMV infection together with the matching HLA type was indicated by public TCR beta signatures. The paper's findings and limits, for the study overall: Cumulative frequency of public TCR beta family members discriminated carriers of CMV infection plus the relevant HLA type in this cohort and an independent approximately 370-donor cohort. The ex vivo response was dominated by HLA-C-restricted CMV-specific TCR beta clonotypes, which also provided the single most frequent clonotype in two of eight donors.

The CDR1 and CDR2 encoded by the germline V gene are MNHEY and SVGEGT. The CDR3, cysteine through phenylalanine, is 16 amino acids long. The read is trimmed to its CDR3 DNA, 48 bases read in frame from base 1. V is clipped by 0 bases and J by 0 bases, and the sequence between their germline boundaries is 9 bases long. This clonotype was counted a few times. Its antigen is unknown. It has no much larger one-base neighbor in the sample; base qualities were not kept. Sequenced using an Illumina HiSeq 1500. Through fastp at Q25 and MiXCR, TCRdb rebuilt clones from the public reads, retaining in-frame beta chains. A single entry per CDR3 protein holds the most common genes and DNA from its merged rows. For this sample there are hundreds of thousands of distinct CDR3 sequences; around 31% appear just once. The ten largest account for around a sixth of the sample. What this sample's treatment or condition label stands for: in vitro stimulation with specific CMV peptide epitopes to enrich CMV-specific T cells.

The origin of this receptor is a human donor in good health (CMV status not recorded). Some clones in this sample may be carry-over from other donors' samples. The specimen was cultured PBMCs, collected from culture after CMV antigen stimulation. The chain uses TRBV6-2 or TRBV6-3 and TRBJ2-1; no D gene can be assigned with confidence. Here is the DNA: TGTGCCAGCAGTTACTCGATGAGGAGCTCCTACAATGAGCAGTTCTTC. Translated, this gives CASSYSMRSSYNEQFF.